This TCR beta chain emerged from a study of beta chain features in type 1 diabetes. Study-level results: The study found moderately but significantly shorter TCRB CDR3s in all four CD4+ subsets of Type 1 diabetes patients.

Remarks on this clone: No antigen is known for it.

A single heparinised blood sample, averaging approximately 110 mL, was obtained per donor. Germline trimming cut 6 bases from V and 7 bases from J; bases unmatched to any gene: 8. Germline-derived CDR1 and CDR2 are LNHDA and SQIVND (reference sequence). The CDR3 contains 14 residues. cDNA synthesis used the whole RNA isolate, giving expressed TCRB sequences. The protocol was immunoSEQ multiplex PCR, while the TCRdb copy is restricted to in-frame clones and leaves out a portion. There are tens of thousands of clones in the sample; 25% to 35% occur only once, and about 0.5% lies in the top ten. The J gene is TRBJ1-5, the V gene TRBV19, with 8 positions matching TRBD1. The clonotype comes from a woman aged 18 to 35 in good health. The sample consisted of stem cell memory CD4+ T cells from blood. The CDR3: CASSLQGAEQPQHF. The CDR3 region has the DNA TGTGCCAGTAGCTTGCAGGGGGCAGAGCAGCCCCAGCATTTT.